Following are 5 T cell receptor beta chains from one sample sequenced in a study of glioma-infiltrating T cells. Using RNA template, CDR3s of TCR alpha and beta were amplified with iRepertoire arm-PCR. TCRdb passed the multiplex PCR reads through MiXCR, listing each CDR3 protein once. The repertoire holds about 190,000 distinct CDR3 sequences, with around 30% as singletons. Sequencing used glioma tissue, nonneoplastic brain tissue, or PBMCs (not recorded which). The origin of the receptors is a human donor with low-grade glioma or glioblastoma, undergoing nonglioma brain surgery, or in good health (not recorded which).

In this sample, this clonotype turned up many times. The rearrangement joins TRBV6-2 or TRBV6-3 to TRBJ1-2; tentative D call: TRBD1 (6 bases). The CDR3 contains 15 residues. V lost 6 bases and J lost 2, with 16 bases in between. Germline V gene lookup returns CDR1 MNHEY and CDR2 SVGEGT. In DNA form, the CDR3 reads TGTGCCAGCAGGACACAGGGACCCGGAAACTATGGCTACACCTTC. It codes for CASRTQGPGNYGYTF.

This clonotype was detected ten times or more. The V call is TRBV20-1, the J call TRBJ2-7; D not resolved. With 0 bases removed from V and 2 bases from J, the gap between germline ends came to 17 bases. The CDR3 has 16 residues. Germline CDR1 is DFQATT and CDR2 is SNEGSKA (reference sequence). The CDR3 nucleotides read TGCAGTGCTAGAGATGATCACGGCGGAAATACCTACGAGCAGTACTTC. Translation: CSARDDHGGNTYEQYF.

As for this clonotype: A much bigger clone sits one base away, suggesting this may be a read error. The rearrangement links TRBV7-9 to TRBJ2-5, with TRBD1 identical over 11 bases. CDR3 length: 15 residues. Germline V CDR1 and CDR2: SEHNR, FQNEAQ (reference sequence). The CDR3 sequence: CASSFRTGGAEIQYF. Here the CDR3 DNA reads TGTGCCAGCAGTTTTCGGACAGGGGGCGCAGAGATCCAGTACTTC.

This clonotype was detected ten times or more. The V and J genes are TRBV4-1 and TRBJ1-2; D ambiguous. Germline CDR1 is MGHRA and CDR2 is YSYEKL. The CDR3 spans 12 residues. Trimming cost V 2 bases and J 0 bases, with 1 base left between them. CDR3 sequence: CASSQTNYGYTF. The CDR3, as DNA: TGCGCCAGCAGCCAAACTAACTATGGCTACACCTTC.

This clonotype appeared many times. The junction departs from the called germline gene at one end, perhaps through a read error. The chain joins TRBV7-2 to TRBJ1-6; 10 bases fit TRBD1. The CDR3 loop spans 14 amino acids. Looked up from germline, CDR1 is SGHTA and CDR2 is FQGNSA. The CDR3 region has the DNA TGTGCCAGCAGCTCCCGGGACAGGGGATCACCCCTCTACTTT. Protein sequence: CASSSRDRGSPLYF.